The 23 T cell receptor beta chains presented below share a single source sample, sequenced in a study of shared clonotypes between healthy human individuals. Some clones are missing from TCRdb's copy, which holds only in-frame ones; the method was immunoSEQ multiplex PCR. The table lists about 1 million clones, approximately 68% of them singletons. The sequenced sample consisted of memory CD4+ T cells sorted from blood. Documented subset: CD45RA-negative fraction. These receptor sequences come from a man younger than 35 in good health.

This chain uses TRBV19 with TRBJ2-3; either TRBD1 or TRBD2 may supply D (6 bases each). The CDR3 consists of 13 residues. Germline CDR1 and CDR2: LNHDA and SQIVND (reference sequence). V lost 8 bases to trimming and J lost 1 base, with 10 bases between them. The CDR3 DNA follows: TGTGCCAGTTCGAGGGGGGGCACAGATACGCAGTATTTT. Amino acids: CASSRGGTDTQYF.

The rearrangement joins TRBV6-5 to TRBJ2-7; 10 positions match TRBD2. The CDR3 totals 14 residues. Unmatched junction bases numbered 4, after V lost 2 bases and J lost 6 bases. CDR1 is MNHEY and CDR2 is SVGAGI in the germline V gene. The CDR3 sequence: CASSYASGSGEQYF. The CDR3 DNA follows: TGTGCCAGCAGTTACGCTAGCGGGAGTGGCGAGCAGTACTTC.

This chain joins TRBV30 and TRBJ1-6; 8 nucleotides match TRBD1. The germline CDR1 and CDR2 sequences are GTSNPN and SVGIG (reference sequence). The CDR3 runs 18 residues. Trimming took 0 bases from V and 7 from J; bases not matched to a gene: 14. The CDR3 is CAWSVKSLGQGRNSPLHF. The DNA for the CDR3 is TGTGCCTGGAGTGTTAAGTCCCTCGGACAGGGACGGAATTCACCCCTCCACTTT.

This clone was seen once. CDR3 DNA sequence: TGTGCCAGCAGCGTGGGACAGAGCTATGGCTACACCTTC. This gives the protein CASSVGQSYGYTF. The chain carries TRBV11-2 and TRBJ1-2, with 7 bases matching TRBD1. Germline loops: CDR1 SGHAT, CDR2 FQNNGV. The CDR3 sequence is 13 residues long. Losses at the gene ends were 5 bases for V and 4 bases for J; bases not matched to a gene: 4.

In its sample, this clone was seen many times. The chain carries TRBV6-1 and TRBJ1-4; D remains ambiguous. This CDR3 contains 15 residues. The germline V and J ends were trimmed by 7 bases and 4 bases, with 16 bases remaining between them. Per the germline V gene, CDR1 is MNHNS and CDR2 is SASEGT. CDR3 region: CASTEHPAGNEKLFF. For the CDR3, the DNA is TGTGCCAGCACCGAACACCCTGCGGGTAATGAAAAACTGTTTTTT.

The chain carries TRBV28 and TRBJ1-2; D may be TRBD1 (6 bases). CDR3 length equals 13 residues. The V gene lost 6 bases and the J gene lost 4 bases, with 12 bases spanning the gap. Germline CDR1 is MDHEN and CDR2 is SYDVKM. For the CDR3, the DNA is TGTGCCAGCAGCATAACAGGGTTCTATGGCTACACCTTC. Its translation: CASSITGFYGYTF.

V gene TRBV29-1 combines with J gene TRBJ2-3; 11 bases are shared with TRBD2. The junction had 9 bases not matched to a gene; V was cut back by 6 bases and J by 4 bases. The CDR3 spans 15 residues. The V gene's germline CDR1 is SQVTM and CDR2 ANQGSEA. The CDR3 loop reads CSVEIAGGFSDTQYF. Written as DNA, the CDR3 is TGCAGCGTGGAAATAGCGGGAGGGTTCTCAGATACGCAGTATTTT.

The chain links TRBV5-1 to TRBJ2-1; 7 bases agree with TRBD1. J was trimmed by 3 bases and V by 3 bases; bases with no gene match: 12. The CDR3 spans 17 residues. CDR1 and CDR2 (germline): SGHRS, YFSETQ. For the CDR3, the DNA is TGCGCCAGCAGCTCCTACATAGGGGGCGCGAACTACAATGAGCAGTTCTTC. It yields the protein CASSSYIGGANYNEQFF.

In this sample, this clone turned up once. The rearrangement uses TRBV5-1 and TRBJ2-5; the D is unclear. The CDR3 consists of 13 residues. V was pared by 0 bases and J by 2 bases, with 5 bases between. Germline CDR1 and CDR2: SGHRS and YFSETQ. The CDR3 coding sequence is TGCGCCAGCAGCTTGGAGCAGCAAGAGACCCAGTACTTC. Protein sequence: CASSLEQQETQYF.

Notes on this clone: With only one base between it and a far larger clone, this is likely a read error. Other nucleotide sequences in the sample specify the same CDR3. CDR3 residues: CAWSVTWLEAFF. The CDR3 nucleotides are TGTGCCTGGAGTGTAACATGGCTCGAAGCTTTCTTT. J is TRBJ1-1 and V is TRBV30; no reliable D call. CDR1 GTSNPN and CDR2 SVGIG come from the germline V gene (reference sequence). This CDR3 contains 12 residues. V lost 0 bases and J 8 bases, leaving 10 bases between the germline ends.

The chain couples TRBV4-3 to TRBJ2-6; D not resolved. Trimming took 0 bases from V and 4 from J, leaving 10 bases between them. This CDR3 is built from 16 residues. In germline, CDR1 is LGHNA, CDR2 YSLEER. CDR3 bases: TGCGCCAGCAGCCAAGATTCGGGTTACGGGGCCAACGTCCTGACTTTC. Translating gives CASSQDSGYGANVLTF.

This clone was counted between two and nine times. The chain couples TRBV19 to TRBJ1-5, with D maybe TRBD1 (6 bases). Germline CDR1 reads LNHDA; CDR2 reads SQIVND (reference sequence). This CDR3 contains 15 residues. Trimming removed 3 bases at V and 2 bases at J, with 11 bases between. In DNA form, the CDR3 reads TGTGCCAGTAGTATGGGGGGCAGGGGCAATCAGCCCCAGCATTTT. The encoded protein is CASSMGGRGNQPQHF.

V gene TRBV6-6 combines with J gene TRBJ1-1; possibly TRBD1 for D (5 bases). V gave up 5 bases and J gave up 8 bases, with 9 bases separating them. This CDR3 spans 11 amino acids. The germline CDR1 and CDR2 sequences are MNHNY and SVGAGI (reference sequence). The DNA of the CDR3 is TGTGCCAGCAGTGCCCGGGACGAAGCTTTCTTT. This codes for CASSARDEAFF.

The chain combines TRBV18 with TRBJ1-1; D gene unclear. In germline, CDR1 is KGHSH, CDR2 LQKENI. The CDR3 is 13 amino acids. V lost 6 bases, J lost 3 bases, and 11 bases lay in between. CDR3 amino acids: CASSLNWDTEAFF. The DNA of the CDR3 is TGTGCCAGCTCCTTAAATTGGGACACTGAAGCTTTCTTT.

J is TRBJ2-6 and V is TRBV5-1; D call uncertain. The CDR3 extends over 15 amino acids. In germline, CDR1 is SGHRS, CDR2 YFSETQ. Trimming took 7 bases from V and 0 from J, leaving 11 bases between them. The CDR3 reads CASSTPGSGANVLTF. The CDR3 DNA sequence: TGCGCCAGCTCCACCCCGGGCTCTGGGGCCAACGTCCTGACTTTC.

V gene TRBV25-1 combines with J gene TRBJ1-2, with D tentatively TRBD1 (6 bases). CDR3 length: 14 amino acids. The germline gives CDR1 MGHDK, CDR2 SYGVNS. V was shortened by 2 bases and J by 6 bases, with 13 bases between the two germline ends. The CDR3 sequence is CASSEPRGSNGYTF. The CDR3 DNA reads TGTGCCAGCAGTGAACCCAGGGGAAGTAATGGCTACACCTTC.

This clone was observed at least ten times. This sample includes further DNA sequences coding for the same CDR3. The CDR3 here is CASSPGSPRETQYF. CDR3 nucleotide sequence: TGTGCCAGCTCACCAGGGTCCCCTCGGGAGACCCAGTACTTC. V is TRBV18 and J is TRBJ2-5; D remains ambiguous. Per the germline V gene, CDR1 is KGHSH and CDR2 is LQKENI. Trimming left V 2 bases short and J 5 bases short, with 12 bases between. There are 14 residues in the CDR3.

CDR3 nucleotides: TGTGCCAGCAGTCTAGGGACTAGCGGGAGTACGCAGTATTTT. Translating it yields CASSLGTSGSTQYF. The chain has TRBV2 and TRBJ2-3, with 14 positions matching TRBD2. This CDR3 has 14 residues. V was pared by 5 bases and J by 8 bases, with 3 bases of the junction left unmatched. Germline V gene sequence: CDR1 SNHLY, CDR2 FYNNEI.

The CDR3 nucleotides are TGTGCCAGTAGGTCGGGCCTTGGACAGGGGGCAAACTATGGCTACACCTTC. It encodes CASRSGLGQGANYGYTF. This chain links TRBV19 with TRBJ1-2, with 11 bases identical to TRBD1. The CDR3 is 17 residues long. Germline V lookup: CDR1 LNHDA, CDR2 SQIVND (reference sequence). V was clipped by 6 bases and J by 2 bases; unmatched bases: 11. The whole variable domain, remainder taken from reference TRBV19 and TRBJ1-2, is DGGITQSPKYLFRKEGQNVTLSCEQNLNHDAMYWYRQDPGQGLRLIYYSQIVNDFQKGDIAEGYSVSREKKESFPLTVTSAQKNPTAFYLCASRSGLGQGANYGYTFGSGTRLTVV.

The chain is built from TRBV11-2 and TRBJ2-7; D is unresolved. This CDR3 spans 18 amino acids. With 1 base removed from V and 0 bases from J, the gap between germline ends came to 19 bases. Germline CDR1 reads SGHAT; CDR2 reads FQNNGV. CDR3: CASSLGNLRTTSSYEQYF. The CDR3 DNA sequence: TGTGCCAGCAGCTTAGGAAATCTGCGGACGACCAGCTCCTACGAGCAGTACTTC.

The gene calls are TRBV5-6 and TRBJ2-7; 10 nucleotides align to TRBD2. Germline V gene sequence: CDR1 SGHDT, CDR2 YYEEEE. This CDR3 is 15 amino acids long. The trim removed 4 bases at V and 2 bases at J, leaving 6 bases unmatched. The CDR3 sequence: CASSRQGTSAYEQYF. CDR3 bases: TGTGCCAGCAGCCGCCAAGGGACTAGCGCCTACGAGCAGTACTTC.

The chain employs TRBV9 and TRBJ2-1, with TRBD2 as a possible D gene (6 bases). The CDR3 loop spans 17 amino acids. The germline V and J ends were trimmed by 0 bases and 1 base, with 14 bases remaining between them. Germline V lookup: CDR1 SGDLS, CDR2 YYNGEE. CDR3 bases: TGTGCCAGCAGCGTAGGTGGCGGGGCAATTTCCTACAATGAGCAGTTCTTC. Translated: CASSVGGGAISYNEQFF.

The V call is TRBV20-1, the J call TRBJ2-4; TRBD1 aligns across 7 bases. This CDR3 region has 11 residues. J lost 7 bases, V lost 4 bases, and 1 base had no gene match. CDR1 and CDR2 (germline): DFQATT, SNEGSKA (reference sequence). The CDR3 DNA sequence: TGCAGTGCTAACAGGGGTAACATTCAGTACTTC. Protein sequence: CSANRGNIQYF.